One sample yielded the 15 T cell receptor beta chains listed below, sequenced in a study of control samples from healthy donors and cancer patients. TCRdb keeps only in-frame clones here, not all; method: immunoSEQ multiplex PCR. This sample carries 40,000 to 55,000 clones, approximately 89% of them seen once, and the ten largest clones take approximately 1.4%. Material for sequencing was PBMCs. The receptors come from a man aged 35 to 55 with colorectal cancer.

The CDR3 is CASSYGGGGGNTEAFF. DNA for the CDR3: TGTGCCAGCAGTTATGGGGGAGGAGGCGGGAACACTGAAGCTTTCTTT. The V and J genes are TRBV6-5 and TRBJ1-1; D is possibly TRBD1 (5 bases). V was cut by 3 bases and J by 1 base, with 15 bases left in between. Germline CDR1 is MNHEY and CDR2 is SVGAGI. There are 16 residues in the CDR3.

The V call is TRBV5-8, the J call TRBJ2-5; a possible D gene is TRBD2 (5 bases). The germline V and J ends were trimmed by 4 bases and 4 bases, with 11 bases remaining between them. Germline values: CDR1 SGHTS, CDR2 YDEGEE. This CDR3 is built from 13 residues. CDR3 loop: CASSREIRETQYF. The DNA of the CDR3 is TGTGCCAGCAGCCGGGAAATTCGAGAGACCCAGTACTTC.

The rearrangement uses TRBV5-5 and TRBJ1-1; 8 nucleotides line up with TRBD1. Germline CDR1 is SGHKS and CDR2 is YYEKEE (reference sequence). V lost 5 bases and J lost 1; bases outside the gene matches: 10. There are 16 residues in the CDR3. In DNA, the CDR3 is TGTGCCAGCAGACGTTACCCGGGACAGGAGAACACTGAAGCTTTCTTT. It is translated as CASRRYPGQENTEAFF.

V gene TRBV19 combines with J gene TRBJ2-5, with D perhaps TRBD2 (6 bases). This CDR3 has 14 residues. Trimming pared 2 bases from V and 4 bases from J, leaving 11 bases between. Germline loops: CDR1 LNHDA, CDR2 SQIVND (reference sequence). Here the CDR3 reads CASSIWSGGETQYF. The CDR3 DNA follows: TGTGCCAGTAGTATATGGTCCGGGGGAGAGACCCAGTACTTC.

CDR3 protein: CASRSGGPETQYF. DNA of the CDR3: TGTGCCAGCAGGTCAGGGGGCCCAGAGACCCAGTACTTC. This chain joins TRBV7-2 and TRBJ2-5, with TRBD1 matching over 8 bases. After removal of 6 bases from V and 4 bases from J, the junction contained 4 bases not matched to a gene. CDR3 length equals 13 residues. The germline V gene encodes CDR1 SGHTA and CDR2 FQGNSA.

This rearrangement joins TRBV5-4 to TRBJ2-7, with D perhaps matching TRBD2 (7 bases). Per germline, CDR1 SGHNT and CDR2 YYREEE (reference sequence). This CDR3 is built from 17 residues. V lost 0 bases, J lost 5 bases, and 21 bases lay in between. The CDR3 region has the DNA TGTGCCAGCAGCTTGGTGAGATCACGGGGGGCCCACGACGAGCAGTACTTC. This codes for CASSLVRSRGAHDEQYF.

The chain has TRBV2 and TRBJ1-6; unclear D gene. Germline CDR1 SNHLY, CDR2 FYNNEI. CDR3 length: 15 amino acids. The V gene lost 7 bases and the J gene lost 10 bases, with 20 bases spanning the gap. As DNA, the CDR3 is TGTGCCAGCATTCCCGTTGTAAGCGCCGGATCACCCCTCCACTTT. Translating it yields CASIPVVSAGSPLHF.

The rearrangement joins TRBV5-1 to TRBJ2-1, with D unresolved. Germline CDR1 SGHRS, CDR2 YFSETQ. This CDR3 has 14 residues. The germline V and J ends were trimmed by 8 bases and 0 bases, with 12 bases remaining between them. The CDR3 reads CARKDESSYNEQFF. The CDR3 DNA reads TGCGCCAGAAAGGACGAGAGCTCCTACAATGAGCAGTTCTTC.

V usage is TRBV25-1 and J usage is TRBJ2-7; D is ambiguous. The CDR3 runs to 13 residues. V lost 1 base and J lost 6, with 10 bases in between. Germline V lookup: CDR1 MGHDK, CDR2 SYGVNS. The DNA for the CDR3 is TGTGCCAGCAGTGAATCGGGTCCCGTCGAGCAGTACTTC. It encodes CASSESGPVEQYF.

This chain connects TRBV6-5 to TRBJ2-3; perhaps TRBD1 as D (6 bases). The CDR3 runs to 14 residues. Trimming left V 6 bases short and J 1 base short, with 11 bases between. Germline values: CDR1 MNHEY, CDR2 SVGAGI. The CDR3: CASRSRQGTDTQYF. CDR3 nucleotides: TGTGCCAGCAGATCCCGACAGGGCACAGATACGCAGTATTTT.

As DNA, the CDR3 is TGTGCCAGCTCACCAGATCAACAGATTATACGTGGCTACACCTTC. Amino acids: CASSPDQQIIRGYTF. J is TRBJ1-2 and V is TRBV18, with D unresolved. V shed 2 bases and J shed 7 bases, with 17 bases lying between them. The CDR3 loop spans 15 amino acids. Germline loops: CDR1 KGHSH, CDR2 LQKENI. The complete variable domain, with remaining parts taken from reference TRBV18 and TRBJ1-2, reads NAGVMQNPRHLVRRRGQEARLRCSPMKGHSHVYWYRQLPEEGLKFMVYLQKENIIDESGMPKERFSAEFPKEGPSILRIQQVVRGDSAAYFCASSPDQQIIRGYTFGSGTRLTVV.

The rearrangement uses TRBV5-1 and TRBJ1-6; D is unresolved. Germline V gene sequence: CDR1 SGHRS, CDR2 YFSETQ. The CDR3 is 14 residues long. The V and J ends lost 4 bases and 0 bases respectively, with 5 bases between them. Here the CDR3 reads CASSVTSYNSPLHF. As DNA, the CDR3 is TGCGCCAGCAGCGTAACCTCCTATAATTCACCCCTCCACTTT.

This clone was seen only once. This chain joins TRBV2 and TRBJ1-6; 7 positions match TRBD1. The CDR3 sequence is 15 residues long. The germline V gene has CDR1 SNHLY and CDR2 FYNNEI. The V segment lost 1 base and the J segment 7 bases; nucleotides outside the gene matches: 4. In DNA form, the CDR3 reads TGTGCCAGCAGTGAAGGAGGGACAGCGAATTCACCCCTCCACTTT. Translated: CASSEGGTANSPLHF.

The V and J genes are TRBV7-8 and TRBJ1-2, with a possible D match to TRBD1 (6 bases). Germline V lookup: CDR1 SGHVS, CDR2 FQNEAQ. The CDR3 spans 14 residues. Between the trimmed V and J ends, which lost 8 bases and 0 bases, there was a span of 13 bases. The DNA for the CDR3 is TGTGCCAGCTCGAGGGGGAGAACTAACTATGGCTACACCTTC. Translating it yields CASSRGRTNYGYTF.

The CDR3 nucleotides read TGTGCCAGCAGTCCTGGGACAGGACCCTACGAGCAGTACTTC. Translated, it gives CASSPGTGPYEQYF. The chain joins TRBV27 to TRBJ2-7; TRBD1 matches at 8 bases. The V gene end was trimmed by 5 bases and the J gene end by 2 bases; junction bases not matched to a gene: 5. From germline, CDR1 is MNHEY and CDR2 SMNVEV (reference sequence). CDR3 length: 14 amino acids.